The 24 T cell receptor beta chains given below trace back to one sample, sequenced in a study of blood T cell repertoires in COVID-19 (dated by TCRdb to 2019 to 2021). Libraries came from the immunoSEQ multiplex PCR assay. Sourced from immuneACCESS, this table was stored by TCRdb with only in-frame sequences that have V and J called. A share of the clones is absent; for the studies checked, an unresolved V gene accounts for under half, and the remainder has no known explanation. The sample data list about 300,000 clones, and approximately 89% of these were observed just once. The top ten hold roughly 6.9% of the sample. Source material: peripheral blood. These receptors were collected from a woman in her twenties or thirties who had recovered from COVID-19.

V usage is TRBV7-2 and J usage is TRBJ1-5; possibly TRBD1 for D (5 bases). CDR3 size: 13 residues. Trimming removed 3 bases at V and 6 bases at J, with 9 bases between. Germline values: CDR1 SGHTA, CDR2 FQGNSA. CDR3 sequence reads: CASSFGHRQPQHF. The CDR3 DNA is TGTGCCAGCAGCTTCGGACACCGTCAGCCCCAGCATTTT.

The V and J genes are TRBV29-1 and TRBJ1-2; D not certain. The CDR3 is made up of 14 amino acids. CDR1 is SQVTM and CDR2 is ANQGSEA in the germline V gene. With 2 bases removed from V and 4 bases from J, the gap between germline ends came to 14 bases. In nucleotides, the CDR3 is TGCAGCGTTGAATTGCTAGAGTCTTTCTATGGCTACACCTTC. This codes for CSVELLESFYGYTF.

This clone was observed a handful of times. This rearrangement joins TRBV6-4 to TRBJ2-2, with D perhaps TRBD1 (6 bases). The CDR3 has 16 residues. V dropped 3 bases and J dropped 0 bases, with 11 bases sitting between them. The germline CDR1 and CDR2 sequences are MRHNA and SNTAGT. DNA of the CDR3: TGTGCCAGCAGTGATTCAGGGGCTACGAACACCGGGGAGCTGTTTTTT. Its translation is CASSDSGATNTGELFF.

The V gene is TRBV2, the J gene TRBJ1-1, with 8 bases fitting TRBD1. V gave up 5 bases and J gave up 1 base; unmatched junction bases: 3. CDR3 length equals 14 residues. From germline, CDR1 is SNHLY and CDR2 FYNNEI. The CDR3 here is CASSNDRGNTEAFF. In DNA form, the CDR3 reads TGTGCCAGCAGTAACGACAGGGGGAACACTGAAGCTTTCTTT.

As to this clone: A much more abundant neighbour one base away suggests this may be a read error. J is TRBJ2-7 and V is TRBV12-3 or TRBV12-4; the match to TRBD1 covers 7 bases. The CDR3 totals 13 residues. J was trimmed by 3 bases and V by 7 bases; bases with no gene match: 6. The CDR3 spells CASTPGQSYEQYF. As DNA, the CDR3 is TGTGCCAGCACCCCGGGACAGAGCTACGAGCAGTACTTC.

This clone came up a few times. CDR3 nucleotides: TGTGCCAGCAGCGCCCTAGCGGGGGAGGGCTACGAGCAGTACTTC. Translation: CASSALAGEGYEQYF. The genes are TRBV9 and TRBJ2-7; 10 nucleotides match TRBD2. In germline, CDR1 is SGDLS, CDR2 YYNGEE. The CDR3 sequence is 15 residues long. Trimming took 3 bases from V and 3 from J; bases not matched to a gene: 6.

This sequence joins TRBV6-5 and TRBJ1-1, with 8 nucleotides matching TRBD1. The CDR3 loop spans 15 amino acids. With V trimmed by 5 bases and J by 0 bases, 5 bases remained unmatched. Germline V gives CDR1 MNHEY, CDR2 SVGAGI. CDR3 DNA sequence: TGTGCCAGCAGTCTAGGGACAGGCTTGAACACTGAAGCTTTCTTT. Its protein is CASSLGTGLNTEAFF.

This clone came up once. This chain connects TRBV28 to TRBJ2-7; TRBD1 agrees at 7 bases. The CDR3 length is 14 residues. Per germline, CDR1 MDHEN and CDR2 SYDVKM. The V and J ends lost 7 bases and 1 base, in that order; junction bases with no gene match: 7. CDR3 in amino acids: CASTVRTGSYEQYF. CDR3 DNA: TGTGCCAGCACCGTCCGGACAGGATCCTACGAGCAGTACTTC. The whole variable domain, filled in from reference TRBV28 and TRBJ2-7, reads DVKVTQSSRYLVKRTGEKVFLECVQDMDHENMFWYRQDPGLGLRLIYFSYDVKMKEKGDIPEGYSVSREKKERFSLILESASTNQTSMYLCASTVRTGSYEQYFGPGTRLTVT.

The chain recombines TRBV12-3 or TRBV12-4 with TRBJ1-1; D might be TRBD1 (6 bases). CDR3 size: 13 residues. V shed 7 bases and J shed 1 base, with 10 bases lying between them. The CDR3 bases are TGTGCCAGCACCCTGGACAGGAACACTGAAGCTTTCTTT. Protein: CASTLDRNTEAFF.

The gene calls are TRBV4-2 and TRBJ2-7; 7 nucleotides align to TRBD2. V dropped 4 bases and J dropped 6; count of bases not matched to a gene: 12. This CDR3 comprises 15 residues. CDR1 and CDR2 from the germline V gene are LGHNA and YNFKEQ. The CDR3 region has the DNA TGTGCCAGCAGCCGGAATCTGGGGGGGGTGGGCGAGCAGTACTTC. Translated, it gives CASSRNLGGVGEQYF.

This clone has only a few counts. V gene TRBV5-1 combines with J gene TRBJ2-3, with D possibly matching TRBD2 (7 bases). The CDR3 contains 14 residues. Germline V gene sequence: CDR1 SGHRS, CDR2 YFSETQ. V lost 7 bases, J lost 0 bases, and 12 bases lay in between. The CDR3 DNA sequence: TGCGCCAGCGCCGGGGGGCAAAGCACAGATACGCAGTATTTT. Protein: CASAGGQSTDTQYF.

The chain combines TRBV5-6 with TRBJ2-7; 7 bases fit TRBD1. CDR1 and CDR2 (germline): SGHDT, YYEEEE. The CDR3 length is 12 residues. With V trimmed by 2 bases and J by 4 bases, 0 bases remained unmatched. The CDR3 loop is CASSFRGYEQYF. CDR3 bases: TGTGCCAGCAGCTTCAGGGGGTACGAGCAGTACTTC.

The rearrangement links TRBV7-9 to TRBJ1-2; a weak D match, TRBD1 (6 bases). The germline V gene encodes CDR1 SEHNR and CDR2 FQNEAQ (reference sequence). V was clipped by 7 bases and J by 5 bases, with 14 bases between them. The CDR3 extends over 13 amino acids. The CDR3 region has the DNA TGTGCCAGCAACGGGGACATGGGATATGGCTACACCTTC. Protein sequence: CASNGDMGYGYTF.

This clone was observed a handful of times. The genes are TRBV11-2 and TRBJ2-7, with a weak D call TRBD1 (6 bases). V lost 4 bases, J lost 3 bases, and 13 bases lay in between. CDR1 is SGHAT and CDR2 is FQNNGV in the germline V gene. This CDR3 comprises 14 residues. The CDR3 DNA reads TGTGCCAGCAGCTCCCGTGAGGACAGCTACGAGCAGTACTTC. Translation gives CASSSREDSYEQYF.

This chain links TRBV24-1 with TRBJ2-5, with a weak D call TRBD1 (6 bases). Germline V lookup: CDR1 KGHDR, CDR2 SFDVKD. The CDR3 totals 14 residues. Trimming removed 9 bases from V and 4 bases from J, with 17 bases in between. This chain's CDR3 is CATYRVGVGETQYF. CDR3 DNA: TGTGCCACCTACAGGGTTGGAGTGGGAGAGACCCAGTACTTC.

This clone was detected a few times. This chain links TRBV3-1 (or the pseudogene TRBV3-2) with TRBJ1-2; D possibly corresponds to TRBD1 (6 bases). V was pared by 0 bases and J by 7 bases, with 12 bases between. Germline loops: CDR1 LGHDT, CDR2 YNNKEL (reference sequence). This CDR3 comprises 14 residues. The CDR3 bases are TGTGCCAGCAGCCAAGAGTACAGGGAGACTGGCTACACCTTC. Encoded protein: CASSQEYRETGYTF.

The J gene is TRBJ2-1, the V gene TRBV27; 15 nucleotides agree with TRBD2. After removal of 7 bases from V and 4 bases from J, the junction contained 5 bases not matched to a gene. CDR3 length: 16 residues. Germline CDR1 is MNHEY and CDR2 is SMNVEV (reference sequence). CDR3: CASTPGTSGGYNEQFF. DNA of the CDR3: TGTGCCAGCACCCCAGGGACTAGCGGGGGGTACAATGAGCAGTTCTTC.

In its sample, this clone was seen a few times. The chain recombines TRBV29-1 with TRBJ1-2; TRBD1 agrees at 8 bases. The CDR3 has 11 residues. From germline, CDR1 is SQVTM and CDR2 ANQGSEA. The V and J ends lost 8 bases and 8 bases, in that order; junction bases with no gene match: 7. DNA of the CDR3: TGCAGCTACACGACAGGGGCCGGCTACACCTTC. It is translated as CSYTTGAGYTF.

Concerning this clone itself: Sequence at one end of the junction differs from germline and may be a read error. V gene TRBV2 combines with J gene TRBJ2-5; D unclear. The CDR3 contains 15 residues. Germline CDR1 SNHLY, CDR2 FYNNEI. The DNA for the CDR3 is TGTGCCAGCAGAGAAGCGCCGTACGGCCAAGAGACCCAGTACTTC. It translates to CASREAPYGQETQYF.

The gene calls are TRBV9 and TRBJ1-4; D is ambiguous. This CDR3 spans 16 amino acids. Germline V gives CDR1 SGDLS, CDR2 YYNGEE. Trimming pared 0 bases from V and 3 bases from J, leaving 12 bases between. The CDR3: CASSVAEGKSNEKLFF. CDR3 coding DNA: TGTGCCAGCAGCGTAGCTGAGGGAAAGTCTAATGAAAAACTGTTTTTT.

The rearrangement links TRBV12-3 or TRBV12-4 to TRBJ2-7, with D possibly being TRBD1 (6 bases). The CDR3 runs to 13 residues. The V gene lost 10 bases and the J gene lost 8 bases, with 21 bases spanning the gap. CDR3 sequence reads: CATAPRTADKQYF. The CDR3 DNA reads TGTGCCACGGCCCCCCGGACAGCCGACAAGCAGTACTTC.

This clone appeared once. The J gene is TRBJ2-6, the V gene TRBV3-1 (or the pseudogene TRBV3-2); TRBD2 is a possible D gene (5 bases). Germline CDR1 and CDR2: LGHDT and YNNKEL (reference sequence). Trimming pared 1 base from V and 4 bases from J, leaving 5 bases between. CDR3 length equals 14 residues. CDR3 amino acids: CASSQGEGANVLTF. The CDR3 nucleotides read TGTGCCAGCAGCCAAGGGGAGGGGGCCAACGTCCTGACTTTC.

This rearrangement joins TRBV28 to TRBJ1-1, with D hard to call. Per the germline V gene, CDR1 is MDHEN and CDR2 is SYDVKM. This CDR3 spans 16 amino acids. V lost 5 bases and J 3 bases, leaving 19 bases between the germline ends. The CDR3 sequence is CASSRYGRVWDTEAFF. The CDR3 coding sequence is TGTGCCAGCAGTCGATACGGGAGGGTCTGGGACACTGAAGCTTTCTTT.

V and J are TRBV5-1 and TRBJ1-4; 11 bases map to TRBD1. V shed 0 bases, J shed 0 bases, and the junction held 7 bases outside the gene matches. Germline V gene sequence: CDR1 SGHRS, CDR2 YFSETQ. The CDR3 spans 19 residues. This chain's CDR3 is CASSLAIQGQGATNEKLFF. Written as DNA, the CDR3 is TGCGCCAGCAGCTTGGCCATTCAGGGACAGGGGGCAACTAATGAAAAACTGTTTTTT.